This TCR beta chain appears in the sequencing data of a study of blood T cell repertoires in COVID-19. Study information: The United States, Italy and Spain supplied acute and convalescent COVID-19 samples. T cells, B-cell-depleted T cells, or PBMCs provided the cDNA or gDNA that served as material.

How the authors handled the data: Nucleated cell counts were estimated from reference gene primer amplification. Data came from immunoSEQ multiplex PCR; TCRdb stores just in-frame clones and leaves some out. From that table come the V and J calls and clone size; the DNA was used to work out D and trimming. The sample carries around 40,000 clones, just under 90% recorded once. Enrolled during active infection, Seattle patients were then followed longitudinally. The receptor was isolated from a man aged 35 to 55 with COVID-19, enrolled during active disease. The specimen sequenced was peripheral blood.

This CDR3 is CASSLGGGQVETQYF. In DNA form, the CDR3 reads TGTGCCAGCAGCTTAGGGGGGGGGCAGGTAGAGACCCAGTACTTC. This chain links TRBV7-8 with TRBJ2-5; a weak D match, TRBD2 (7 bases). Germline V gene sequence: CDR1 SGHVS, CDR2 FQNEAQ. Between the trimmed V and J ends, which lost 1 base and 4 bases, there was a span of 13 bases. The CDR3 spans 15 residues.